These 14 T cell receptor beta chains share one sample of origin, sequenced in a study of brain T cells in children with intractable seizures (dated by TCRdb to the early 2020s). The time point label of this sample denotes: blood from clinic visit 5 months post-surgery; TSC patient then seizure free. Library preparation employed the immunoSEQ multiplex PCR assay. TCRdb took over this immuneACCESS table, retaining in-frame rearrangements with V and J assigned. Such tables are incomplete; in checked studies, under half of the missing clones stem from an unresolved V gene, and the remainder is unexplained. The sample table records under 400,000 clones; 93% of these occur just once. Of the sample, around 6% falls within the top ten clones. Here the sequenced sample was peripheral blood, taken less than 6 months after surgery. The receptor source for this set is a boy in the first two years of life with tuberous sclerosis and intractable seizures.

Here the CDR3 DNA reads TGTGCCAGCAGCTTACGTTCCCTAGCTCGAGAGACCCAGTACTTC. As protein: CASSLRSLARETQYF. The chain carries TRBV7-2 and TRBJ2-5; perhaps TRBD2 as D (5 bases). The CDR3 is made up of 15 amino acids. The germline CDR1 and CDR2 sequences are SGHTA and FQGNSA. V was shortened by 2 bases and J by 4 bases, with 14 bases between the two germline ends.

This chain connects TRBV7-2 to TRBJ2-7; the match to TRBD1 covers 7 bases. Germline CDR1 and CDR2: SGHTA and FQGNSA. The CDR3 totals 14 residues. Trimming removed 2 bases from V and 1 base from J; junction bases left unmatched: 2. The CDR3 DNA is TGTGCCAGCAGCTTAAGGGACAGATCCTACGAGCAGTACTTC. It encodes CASSLRDRSYEQYF.

A remark on this clone: Other DNA variants within this sample encode the same CDR3. V gene TRBV11-2 combines with J gene TRBJ2-3, with D uncertain. The CDR3 has 11 residues. The V gene's germline CDR1 is SGHAT and CDR2 FQNNGV. With 3 bases removed from V and 6 bases from J, the gap between germline ends came to 4 bases. CDR3 protein: CASSLGDTQYF. In DNA form, the CDR3 reads TGTGCCAGCAGCTTGGGGGATACGCAGTATTTT.

Comment on this clone: Additional DNA sequences in this sample encode the identical CDR3. This chain links TRBV7-9 with TRBJ2-7; D is undetermined. Germline V gene lookup returns CDR1 SEHNR and CDR2 FQNEAQ (reference sequence). V lost 5 bases to trimming and J lost 2 bases, with 10 bases between them. The CDR3 covers 13 residues. The CDR3 region is CASSRAGAYEQYF. For the CDR3, the DNA is TGTGCCAGCAGCCGGGCCGGCGCCTACGAGCAGTACTTC.

The V call is TRBV7-8, the J call TRBJ2-3; D not resolved. The CDR3 sequence is 15 residues long. Germline V gene data show CDR1 as SGHVS and CDR2 as FQNEAQ. Trimming left V 3 bases short and J 6 bases short, with 16 bases between. CDR3 nucleotide sequence: TGTGCCAGCAGCTTTGGGATCGGTTGGTACGATACGCAGTATTTT. Protein: CASSFGIGWYDTQYF.

To note about this clone: Other DNA variants within this sample encode the same CDR3. CDR3 coding DNA: TGTGCCAGCAGTGAAGCCTACGAGCAGTACTTC. This gives the protein CASSEAYEQYF. V is TRBV2 and J is TRBJ2-7; D is uncertain. V lost 0 bases and J lost 3, with 0 bases in between. Germline V gene sequence: CDR1 SNHLY, CDR2 FYNNEI. CDR3 length: 11 amino acids.

The chain carries TRBV3-1 (or the pseudogene TRBV3-2) and TRBJ1-3; D remains unclear. Trimming cost V 3 bases and J 2 bases, with 11 bases left between them. This CDR3 comprises 15 residues. Germline V CDR1 and CDR2: LGHDT, YNNKEL (reference sequence). CDR3 protein: CASSHGSLTGNTIYF. CDR3 coding DNA: TGTGCCAGCAGCCACGGTAGTTTAACTGGAAACACCATATATTTT.

This chain connects TRBV28 to TRBJ2-7; D may match TRBD1 or TRBD2 (5 bases each). There are 15 residues in the CDR3. Trimming stripped 8 bases from V and 6 bases from J, with 23 bases between. In germline, CDR1 is MDHEN, CDR2 SYDVKM. The CDR3 loop is CASGAFTSGVREQYF. The DNA for the CDR3 is TGTGCCAGCGGGGCCTTTACGAGCGGTGTTCGCGAGCAGTACTTC.

The V call is TRBV7-9, the J call TRBJ2-7; 7 nucleotides agree with TRBD1. The CDR3 spans 12 residues. CDR1 is SEHNR, CDR2 FQNEAQ, per germline (reference sequence). Trimming removed 5 bases from V and 10 bases from J; junction bases left unmatched: 8. For the CDR3, the DNA is TGTGCCAGCAGCCTGGGACAGCCGCTACAGTACTTC. Protein product: CASSLGQPLQYF.

The chain links TRBV3-1 (or the pseudogene TRBV3-2) to TRBJ2-1, with D maybe TRBD1 (6 bases). The CDR3 has 16 amino acids. With 0 bases removed from V and 2 bases from J, the gap between germline ends came to 11 bases. CDR1 is LGHDT, CDR2 YNNKEL, per germline (reference sequence). CDR3 sequence reads: CASSQEGGITYNEQFF. For the CDR3, the DNA is TGTGCCAGCAGCCAAGAAGGGGGAATCACCTACAATGAGCAGTTCTTC.

The chain couples TRBV5-1 to TRBJ2-1; D might be TRBD2 (7 bases). The CDR3 consists of 12 residues. Deletions cut 7 bases from V and 5 bases from J, with 10 bases between. Germline V CDR1 and CDR2: SGHRS, YFSETQ. CDR3 amino acids: CASGRGHNEQFF. The CDR3 DNA is TGCGCCAGCGGGCGGGGGCACAATGAGCAGTTCTTC.

The J gene is TRBJ1-4, the V gene TRBV11-3; 7 bases align to TRBD1. This CDR3 is built from 16 residues. Germline CDR1 reads SGHNT; CDR2 reads YENEEA. V gave up 0 bases and J gave up 5 bases; unmatched junction bases: 6. Here the CDR3 DNA reads TGTGCCAGCAGCTTAGAGGCAGGGGGAGACAATGAAAAACTGTTTTTT. It codes for CASSLEAGGDNEKLFF.

J is TRBJ2-6 and V is TRBV28, with D unclear. The CDR3 covers 15 residues. The germline V gene has CDR1 MDHEN and CDR2 SYDVKM. Trimming cost V 8 bases and J 0 bases, with 11 bases left between them. This chain's CDR3 is CASGEASSGANVLTF. The CDR3 DNA follows: TGTGCCAGCGGTGAAGCCTCCTCTGGGGCCAACGTCCTGACTTTC.

The CDR3 DNA sequence: TGTGCTAGTGGTCTCCAAGAGACCCAGTACTTC. This translates into CASGLQETQYF. This sequence joins TRBV12-5 and TRBJ2-5; D ambiguous. The CDR3 contains 11 residues. The germline CDR1 and CDR2 sequences are LGHNT and FRNRAP. Deletions cut 5 bases from V and 1 base from J, with 2 bases between.